Sequencing of this T cell receptor (beta chain) was carried out in a study of control samples from healthy donors and cancer patients. Some clones are missing from TCRdb's copy, which holds only in-frame ones; the method was immunoSEQ multiplex PCR. The data show 250,000 to 300,000 clones, over 75% seen once. This CDR3 region has 15 residues. Germline V gene data show CDR1 as SGHTA and CDR2 as FQGNSA. Trimming removed 5 bases from V and 5 bases from J; junction bases left unmatched: 9. V is TRBV7-2 and J is TRBJ1-2; 9 nucleotides match TRBD1. The receptor was derived from a woman aged 55 to 70 with lung cancer. The sample taken for sequencing was PBMCs. The CDR3 is CASSAPDRGRYGYTF. CDR3 DNA: TGTGCCAGCAGCGCCCCGGACAGGGGAAGGTATGGCTACACCTTC.